The next 27 T cell receptor beta chains were all read from a single sample in a study of blood T cell repertoires in COVID-19. The protocol was immunoSEQ multiplex PCR, while the TCRdb copy is restricted to in-frame clones and leaves out a portion. The sample holds some 96,000 clones; roughly 79% are singletons and the top ten take 9% to 14%. Sequenced: peripheral blood. Receptor source: a woman in her 70s with acute or convalescent COVID-19.

This chain connects TRBV19 to TRBJ1-2; TRBD1 might be the D (6 bases). V was clipped by 5 bases and J by 3 bases, with 13 bases between them. The CDR3 loop spans 14 amino acids. Germline lookup yields CDR1 LNHDA and CDR2 SQIVND (reference sequence). The CDR3 sequence is CASSQGNRDYGYTF. The CDR3 bases are TGTGCCAGTAGTCAGGGGAATAGGGACTATGGCTACACCTTC.

The sample holds many counts of this clone. This chain links TRBV5-1 with TRBJ1-1; D possibly corresponds to TRBD1 (5 bases). CDR1 is SGHRS, CDR2 YFSETQ, per germline. Trimming left V 4 bases short and J 1 base short, with 8 bases between. The CDR3 sequence is 13 residues long. The CDR3 bases are TGCGCCAGCAGCGCGACAGCGAACACTGAAGCTTTCTTT. This sequence encodes CASSATANTEAFF.

This chain links TRBV18 with TRBJ1-6; tentative D call: TRBD1 (5 bases). This CDR3 spans 14 amino acids. Germline V gene data show CDR1 as KGHSH and CDR2 as LQKENI. V lost 2 bases and J lost 10, with 12 bases in between. The CDR3 spells CASSPNQGNSPLHF. CDR3 DNA sequence: TGTGCCAGCTCACCAAATCAGGGAAACTCACCCCTCCACTTT.

The chain employs TRBV7-2 and TRBJ2-7; weak D call: TRBD2 (5 bases). This CDR3 contains 13 residues. CDR1 is SGHTA, CDR2 FQGNSA, per germline. Trimming shortened V by 6 bases and J by 2 bases, and 11 bases separated the two germline ends. The CDR3 DNA follows: TGTGCCAGCAGACGAACCGGGGCCTACGAGCAGTACGTC. It translates to CASRRTGAYEQYV.

V gene TRBV10-3 combines with J gene TRBJ2-3, with D possibly TRBD2 on 6 matching bases. The V and J ends lost 8 bases and 0 bases respectively, with 9 bases between them. The V gene's germline CDR1 is ENHRY and CDR2 SYGVKD. The CDR3 is made up of 13 amino acids. The CDR3 protein is CAIWAGSTDTQYF. CDR3 in DNA: TGTGCCATCTGGGCGGGGAGCACAGATACGCAGTATTTT.

The V call is TRBV5-8, the J call TRBJ1-6, with D unclear. V was clipped by 2 bases and J by 7 bases, with 7 bases between them. The CDR3 is 13 residues long. Germline values: CDR1 SGHTS, CDR2 YDEGEE. CDR3 in DNA: TGTGCCAGCAGCTTAGGGAGGAATTCACCCCTCCACTTT. Translated, it gives CASSLGRNSPLHF.

The rearrangement uses TRBV3-1 (or the pseudogene TRBV3-2) and TRBJ2-3; D is uncertain. Deletions cut 4 bases from V and 8 bases from J, with 4 bases between. CDR1 LGHDT and CDR2 YNNKEL come from the germline V gene (reference sequence). This CDR3 has 10 amino acids. The CDR3 spells CASSRGTQYF. The CDR3 nucleotides are TGTGCCAGCAGCCGAGGTACGCAGTATTTT.

This chain connects TRBV2 to TRBJ1-4; D is possibly TRBD1 (5 bases). The ends were cut back, 6 bases at V and 4 bases at J, with 12 bases in the middle. The CDR3 runs to 14 residues. Germline CDR1 and CDR2: SNHLY and FYNNEI. CDR3 amino acids: CASSAGWGNEKLFF. The CDR3 bases are TGTGCCAGCAGCGCAGGGTGGGGTAATGAAAAACTGTTTTTT.

V is TRBV5-1 and J is TRBJ2-2, with D hard to call. CDR1 is SGHRS, CDR2 YFSETQ, per germline. Trimming left V 0 bases short and J 2 bases short, with 5 bases between. The CDR3 spans 14 residues. The chain's CDR3 is CASSLAGNTGELFF. CDR3 DNA sequence: TGCGCCAGCAGCTTGGCAGGAAACACCGGGGAGCTGTTTTTT.

The rearrangement joins TRBV6-2 or TRBV6-3 to TRBJ2-3; TRBD2 aligns across 8 bases. Germline-derived CDR1 and CDR2 are MNHEY and SVGEGT. The CDR3 runs 15 residues. V dropped 5 bases and J dropped 0; count of bases not matched to a gene: 4. CDR3 in amino acids: CASSRSGISTDTQYF. CDR3 DNA: TGTGCCAGCAGTCGTAGCGGGATTAGCACAGATACGCAGTATTTT.

The rearrangement joins TRBV20-1 to TRBJ2-1; 12 bases line up with TRBD2. Trimming removed 5 bases from V and 7 bases from J; junction bases left unmatched: 9. The CDR3 length is 15 residues. Germline CDR1 DFQATT, CDR2 SNEGSKA (reference sequence). As DNA, the CDR3 is TGCAGTGCTCGTGAAGGACTAGCGGGGAGGAATGAGCAGTTCTTC. As protein: CSAREGLAGRNEQFF.

V gene TRBV15 combines with J gene TRBJ1-5; TRBD1 matches at 7 bases. The length of the CDR3 is 15 residues. Germline V gene data show CDR1 as LNHNV and CDR2 as YYDKDF (reference sequence). Trimming cost V 5 bases and J 6 bases; bases outside gene matches: 10. The CDR3: CATSLQGLISQPQHF. CDR3 sequence (DNA): TGTGCCACCAGCCTACAGGGGTTAATCAGTCAGCCCCAGCATTTT.

The chain is built from TRBV5-4 and TRBJ1-2; a weak D match, TRBD1 (5 bases). CDR3 length: 14 residues. Germline-derived CDR1 and CDR2 are SGHNT and YYREEE (reference sequence). Trimming cost V 2 bases and J 4 bases, with 12 bases left between them. The CDR3 is CASSFGGEPYGYTF. The CDR3 nucleotides read TGTGCCAGCAGCTTTGGGGGGGAACCCTATGGCTACACCTTC. Based on the CDR3 plus reference TRBV5-4 and TRBJ1-2, the full variable domain is ETGVTQSPTHLIKTRGQQVTLRCSSQSGHNTVSWYQQALGQGPQFIFQYYREEENGRGNFPPRFSGLQFPNYSSELNVNALELDDSALYLCASSFGGEPYGYTFGSGTRLTVV.

This chain links TRBV9 with TRBJ1-1, with TRBD1 as a possible D gene (5 bases). The germline CDR1 and CDR2 sequences are SGDLS and YYNGEE. Deletions cut 2 bases from V and 4 bases from J, with 12 bases between. This CDR3 has 14 residues. CDR3 nucleotides: TGTGCCAGCAGCGTCTTTCCGGGGGGCACTGAAGCTTTCTTT. Protein product: CASSVFPGGTEAFF.

This chain joins TRBV4-3 and TRBJ1-2, with TRBD1 matching over 8 bases. Germline V lookup: CDR1 LGHNA, CDR2 YSLEER. Trimming cost V 3 bases and J 4 bases; bases outside gene matches: 7. The CDR3 spans 15 residues. CDR3 in DNA: TGCGCCAGCAGCCAGTTTACAGGGGGAAGCTATGGCTACACCTTC. It encodes CASSQFTGGSYGYTF.

This clone was observed once. Given the absence of the conserved phenylalanine or tryptophan at the CDR3 end, a read error is likely. The genes are TRBV11-2 and TRBJ1-2; D unclear. The germline V and J ends were trimmed by 5 bases and 4 bases, with 17 bases remaining between them. The CDR3 contains 15 residues. Germline values: CDR1 SGHAT, CDR2 FQNNGV. The CDR3 sequence: CASSPGVPAAYGYTL. The CDR3 DNA sequence: TGTGCCAGCAGCCCCGGGGTCCCGGCAGCCTATGGCTACACCCTC.

The chain is built from TRBV6-6 and TRBJ2-2; D may be TRBD2 (5 bases). Germline V lookup: CDR1 MNHNY, CDR2 SVGAGI (reference sequence). This CDR3 contains 15 residues. Trimming took 7 bases from V and 6 from J, leaving 18 bases between them. The CDR3 reads CASTAGREHSGELFF. In nucleotides, the CDR3 is TGTGCCAGCACCGCCGGAAGGGAGCACTCCGGGGAGCTGTTTTTT.

This sequence joins TRBV10-3 and TRBJ2-2, with 7 bases matching TRBD1. Germline values: CDR1 ENHRY, CDR2 SYGVKD. The CDR3 is 16 residues long. Trimming took 5 bases from V and 4 from J; bases not matched to a gene: 10. CDR3 DNA sequence: TGTGCCATCAGTCCAACAGGGGTAAGGGGCACCGGGGAGCTGTTTTTT. It yields the protein CAISPTGVRGTGELFF.

V usage is TRBV6-2 or TRBV6-3 and J usage is TRBJ2-3, with 10 bases matching TRBD2. The V and J ends lost 5 bases and 11 bases, in that order; junction bases with no gene match: 4. The germline V gene encodes CDR1 MNHEY and CDR2 SVGEGT. The CDR3 extends over 12 amino acids. In DNA, the CDR3 is TGTGCCAGCAGTACAATAGCGGGGGGGCAGTATTTT. Its protein product is CASSTIAGGQYF.

This sequence joins TRBV6-5 and TRBJ1-2, with unresolved D. V was clipped by 6 bases and J by 6 bases, with 8 bases between them. The CDR3 has 11 residues. Germline CDR1 MNHEY, CDR2 SVGAGI. The CDR3: CASRRSNGYTF. CDR3 DNA sequence: TGTGCCAGCAGGCGGTCAAATGGCTACACCTTC.

V usage is TRBV28 and J usage is TRBJ1-1, with 11 bases aligning to TRBD1. CDR1 is MDHEN and CDR2 is SYDVKM in the germline V gene. This CDR3 is 16 amino acids long. V gave up 2 bases and J gave up 1 base; unmatched junction bases: 3. As DNA, the CDR3 is TGTGCCAGCAGTTTAAGGGACAGGGGGTGGAACACTGAAGCTTTCTTT. Protein sequence: CASSLRDRGWNTEAFF.

The gene calls are TRBV11-2 and TRBJ2-3; 9 bases are a match to TRBD2. Unmatched junction bases numbered 8, after V lost 6 bases and J lost 4 bases. The germline CDR1 and CDR2 sequences are SGHAT and FQNNGV. The CDR3 spans 15 residues. CDR3 in DNA: TGTGCCAGCAGACGGCCGGGACTAGCAGCAGATACGCAGTATTTT. Protein sequence: CASRRPGLAADTQYF.

This rearrangement joins TRBV25-1 to TRBJ2-7; tentatively, D is TRBD1 (6 bases). The germline V gene has CDR1 MGHDK and CDR2 SYGVNS. The V end was cut by 6 bases, the J end by 5 bases, with 29 bases between. The CDR3 sequence is 18 residues long. The CDR3 nucleotides are TGTGCCAGCAGCAGTGAATTCGGAACAGGGTATAAGGTCCACGAGCAGTACGTC. It specifies CASSSEFGTGYKVHEQYV.

This rearrangement joins TRBV5-1 to TRBJ1-6; D gene unclear. The CDR3 has 15 amino acids. Germline assignment: CDR1 SGHRS and CDR2 YFSETQ. V was cut by 6 bases and J by 3 bases, with 13 bases left in between. This CDR3 is CASNGGDGYNSPLHF. In DNA, the CDR3 is TGCGCCAGCAACGGAGGAGACGGCTATAATTCACCCCTCCACTTT.

This clone was observed a handful of times. This chain joins TRBV7-2 and TRBJ1-2, with D possibly matching TRBD1 (5 bases). Trimming pared 0 bases from V and 4 bases from J, leaving 12 bases between. The CDR3 contains 15 residues. Germline V CDR1 and CDR2: SGHTA, FQGNSA. CDR3 nucleotide sequence: TGTGCCAGCAGCTTAGCCCCAGGGTTGGGCTATGGCTACACCTTC. It specifies CASSLAPGLGYGYTF.

The V gene is TRBV28, the J gene TRBJ2-2, with TRBD1 matching 7 bases. This CDR3 comprises 14 residues. Unmatched junction bases numbered 7, after V lost 8 bases and J lost 4 bases. Germline-derived CDR1 and CDR2 are MDHEN and SYDVKM. The CDR3 coding sequence is TGTGCCAGCGGTGGACAGGTCGGCACCGGGGAGCTGTTTTTT. Its protein product is CASGGQVGTGELFF.

The chain employs TRBV11-1 and TRBJ1-1, with D hard to call. V was clipped by 1 base and J by 7 bases, with 16 bases between them. Per germline, CDR1 SGHAT and CDR2 FQDESV (reference sequence). This CDR3 is built from 15 residues. CDR3 coding DNA: TGTGCCAGCAGCTTAGAGTGGGGTAGAGAGGGTGAAGCTTTCTTT. It is translated as CASSLEWGREGEAFF.